Included here is one TCR beta chain sequence, with context. Researchers ran the PCR with 60 Vbeta and 13 Jbeta primers. Libraries were prepared by immunoSEQ multiplex PCR; TCRdb keeps only in-frame clonotypes and omits some of them. The sample lists about 280,000 clones, 70% to 90% occurring once. These data belong to a study of cytomegalovirus exposure and HLA in healthy donors. Germline V gives CDR1 SGHTA, CDR2 FQGNSA. CDR3 length: 15 residues. V was trimmed by 5 bases and J by 9 bases, leaving 20 bases between them. The TCR originated in a woman younger than 35 in good health and CMV-seronegative. This chain links TRBV7-2 with TRBJ1-5; D not certain. Sequencing used PBMCs. CDR3 loop: CASSPLGSPLRPQHF. In nucleotides, the CDR3 is TGTGCCAGCAGCCCGCTAGGATCTCCTCTGCGGCCCCAGCATTTT.